Sequencing of this TCR beta chain was carried out in a study of blood T cell repertoires in COVID-19. This clone was detected a few times. Data came from immunoSEQ multiplex PCR; TCRdb stores just in-frame clones and leaves some out. Of 300,000 to 400,000 clones listed, around nine tenths were seen once; the top ten hold around 4.2%. Germline CDR1 reads SGHRS; CDR2 reads YFSETQ. The CDR3 runs 16 residues. Trimming removed 0 bases from V and 5 bases from J; junction bases left unmatched: 4. This chain joins TRBV5-1 and TRBJ2-3; 12 bases agree with TRBD2. Material for sequencing was PBMCs or T cells enriched from blood (not recorded which). This receptor was identified in a woman aged 25 to 45 who had been exposed to COVID-19. The CDR3 DNA reads TGCGCCAGCAGCTTGGGGACTAGCGGGGTTGAAGATACGCAGTATTTT. Protein product: CASSLGTSGVEDTQYF.